The 25 T cell receptor beta chains in this list originate from one sample, sequenced in a study of PD-1 blockade in classical Hodgkin lymphoma (dated by TCRdb to 2018 to 2020). The time point label of this sample denotes: cycle 4 day 1 (C4D1), after less than 7 weeks of nivolumab. Every trial patient had relapsed following autologous stem cell transplantation, and prior brentuximab vedotin exposure was what differed among cohorts A, B and C. Libraries were prepared through the immunoSEQ multiplex PCR assay. TCRdb mirrors the immuneACCESS table, restricted to in-frame sequences. Some clones are absent from its copies; in checked studies, under half trace to an unresolved V gene, and the reason for the others is unknown. The sample table shows around 90,000 clones, and just under 80% are seen once. The leading ten clones occupy just under 9.5% of the sample. Material: peripheral blood mononuclear cells (PBMCs), obtained before the fourth cycle of nivolumab. The source of these receptors is a human donor with classical Hodgkin lymphoma.

This clone showed up just once. The chain links TRBV6-6 to TRBJ2-7; 9 bases map to TRBD2. Germline V gene sequence: CDR1 MNHNY, CDR2 SVGAGI (reference sequence). V lost 3 bases and J lost 5; bases outside the gene matches: 5. This CDR3 is built from 14 residues. CDR3 bases: TGTGCCAGCAGTTATGCGGGAGGGCCCCACGAGCAGTACTTC. Translated: CASSYAGGPHEQYF.

This sequence joins TRBV11-3 and TRBJ1-1; unclear D gene. CDR1 is SGHNT, CDR2 YENEEA, per germline. This CDR3 contains 13 residues. Trimming shortened V by 0 bases and J by 0 bases, and 2 bases separated the two germline ends. CDR3 region: CASSLEVNTEAFF. The DNA of the CDR3 is TGTGCCAGCAGCTTAGAGGTGAACACTGAAGCTTTCTTT.

J is TRBJ1-6 and V is TRBV5-1, with D possibly matching TRBD1 (5 bases). Trimming took 4 bases from V and 6 from J, leaving 14 bases between them. Per the germline V gene, CDR1 is SGHRS and CDR2 is YFSETQ. This CDR3 has 15 residues. The CDR3 loop reads CASSVGAQGNSPLHF. The CDR3 DNA follows: TGCGCCAGCAGCGTCGGGGCGCAGGGTAATTCACCCCTCCACTTT.

There are a few counts of this clone. The chain joins TRBV7-9 to TRBJ1-6; D is unclear. The CDR3 spans 11 residues. V was pared by 3 bases and J by 15 bases, with 9 bases between. Per the germline V gene, CDR1 is SEHNR and CDR2 is FQNEAQ (reference sequence). The CDR3 bases are TGTGCCAGCAGCTTGGGTTCTGGCCTCCACTTT. It is translated as CASSLGSGLHF.

This clone was observed at least ten times. The gene calls are TRBV5-1 and TRBJ1-2; the D gene is possibly TRBD1 (5 bases). Germline CDR1 is SGHRS and CDR2 is YFSETQ. This CDR3 has 15 residues. V was shortened by 2 bases and J by 4 bases, with 15 bases between the two germline ends. DNA of the CDR3: TGCGCCAGCAGCTTTGGGGGGTATAACTTCTATGGCTACACCTTC. The encoded protein is CASSFGGYNFYGYTF.

The chain carries TRBV28 and TRBJ2-7; possible D gene TRBD1, 7 bases. Trimming left V 4 bases short and J 5 bases short, with 21 bases between. This CDR3 contains 16 residues. CDR1 is MDHEN and CDR2 is SYDVKM in the germline V gene. The CDR3, as DNA: TGTGCCAGCAGTTCTCCGGGGGAACAGGGGTTCCACGAGCAGTACTTC. It encodes CASSSPGEQGFHEQYF.

The chain uses TRBV7-2 and TRBJ2-3; D remains unclear. Germline V gene sequence: CDR1 SGHTA, CDR2 FQGNSA. V was trimmed by 5 bases and J by 6 bases, leaving 15 bases between them. The length of the CDR3 is 14 residues. In DNA, the CDR3 is TGTGCCAGCAGCCAGGACCCAGGCGCGGATACGCAGTATTTT. It codes for CASSQDPGADTQYF.

V is TRBV6-5 and J is TRBJ2-5, with D perhaps being TRBD1 or TRBD2 (6 bases each). The CDR3 has 14 amino acids. Germline assignment: CDR1 MNHEY and CDR2 SVGAGI. V was cut by 6 bases and J by 4 bases, with 15 bases left in between. This CDR3 reads CASRKGGSRETQYF. DNA of the CDR3: TGTGCCAGCAGGAAAGGGGGGAGTAGAGAGACCCAGTACTTC.

The CDR3 DNA follows: TGTGCCAGCAGCTGGACTAGCGGAAACCAAGAGACCCAGTACTTC. Translated, it gives CASSWTSGNQETQYF. This chain joins TRBV5-4 and TRBJ2-5, with 10 nucleotides matching TRBD2. The germline V gene has CDR1 SGHNT and CDR2 YYREEE (reference sequence). The J segment lost 0 bases and the V segment lost 3 bases, leaving 2 bases of the junction unmatched. This CDR3 has 15 amino acids.

The chain links TRBV29-1 to TRBJ1-6, with 7 bases identical to TRBD1. The germline V gene encodes CDR1 SQVTM and CDR2 ANQGSEA. CDR3 size: 18 residues. Trimming at V came to 6 bases and at J to 0 bases, leaving 14 bases not matched to a gene. This CDR3 is CSVVKGDRLSSYNSPLHF. CDR3 in DNA: TGCAGCGTCGTGAAAGGGGACAGACTGAGCTCCTATAATTCACCCCTCCACTTT.

This sequence joins TRBV18 and TRBJ2-5, with a tentative D call TRBD1 (5 bases). The germline gives CDR1 KGHSH, CDR2 LQKENI. V lost 0 bases, J lost 5 bases, and 10 bases lay in between. This CDR3 comprises 14 residues. CDR3 in DNA: TGTGCCAGCTCACCACCGACCAGGGTGGAGACCCAGTACTTC. Its protein is CASSPPTRVETQYF.

The sample holds a few counts of this clone. The rearrangement uses TRBV16 and TRBJ2-1; no clear D gene. Germline loops: CDR1 KGHSY, CDR2 FQNENV. Trimming shortened V by 1 base and J by 9 bases, and 7 bases separated the two germline ends. The CDR3 is 12 amino acids. The DNA for the CDR3 is TGTGCCAGCAGCCAATATAGTTTTGAGCAGTTCTTC. It encodes CASSQYSFEQFF.

This chain connects TRBV9 to TRBJ1-2; D unclear. Trimming took 2 bases from V and 3 from J, leaving 8 bases between them. CDR1 SGDLS and CDR2 YYNGEE come from the germline V gene. This CDR3 contains 13 residues. CDR3 loop: CASSVTGDYGYTF. CDR3 coding DNA: TGTGCCAGCAGCGTGACCGGCGACTATGGCTACACCTTC.

The chain links TRBV4-2 to TRBJ2-3; 11 bases agree with TRBD2. The V and J ends lost 5 bases and 2 bases, in that order; junction bases with no gene match: 6. Germline-derived CDR1 and CDR2 are LGHNA and YNFKEQ. The CDR3 has 16 residues. The CDR3 loop reads CASSSTSGGATDTQYF. The CDR3 DNA follows: TGTGCCAGCAGCTCCACTAGCGGGGGAGCCACAGATACGCAGTATTTT.

This clone was found a few times. The chain joins TRBV4-2 to TRBJ1-3; 10 bases are a match to TRBD1. Trimming took 1 base from V and 6 from J; bases not matched to a gene: 3. Germline V gene data show CDR1 as LGHNA and CDR2 as YNFKEQ. The length of the CDR3 is 15 residues. The CDR3 DNA reads as TGTGCCAGCAGCCAAGGAGGGACAGGGGCAAACACCATATATTTT. Amino acids: CASSQGGTGANTIYF.

The DNA of the CDR3 is TGTGCCATCAGTGAGCCAGGGTGGACTGAAGCTTTCTTT. Translating it yields CAISEPGWTEAFF. The genes are TRBV10-3 and TRBJ1-1; a possible D gene is TRBD1 (5 bases). The germline CDR1 and CDR2 sequences are ENHRY and SYGVKD. The CDR3 spans 13 residues. V lost 2 bases to trimming and J lost 5 bases, with 9 bases between them.

V usage is TRBV7-3 and J usage is TRBJ2-2; possibly TRBD1 or TRBD2 for D (5 bases each). The CDR3 consists of 14 residues. CDR1 SGHTA and CDR2 FQGTGA come from the germline V gene. V was shortened by 5 bases and J by 4 bases, with 11 bases between the two germline ends. The CDR3 nucleotides are TGTGCCAGCAGCCGGGGACCCACCACCGGGGAGCTGTTTTTT. It specifies CASSRGPTTGELFF.

The rearrangement links TRBV20-1 to TRBJ1-1; D is unclear. Germline CDR1 and CDR2: DFQATT and SNEGSKA (reference sequence). Trimming cost V 2 bases and J 4 bases, with 5 bases left between them. The CDR3 extends over 11 amino acids. The CDR3 region has the DNA TGCAGTGCTAGACTGGGCACTGAAGCTTTCTTT. As protein: CSARLGTEAFF.

The V gene is TRBV28, the J gene TRBJ2-7; 7 bases are a match to TRBD1. The CDR3 is 12 residues long. V trimming: 4 bases; J trimming: 11 bases; junction bases outside the gene matches: 8. The germline V gene encodes CDR1 MDHEN and CDR2 SYDVKM. The CDR3: CASSSNDRDKYF. The CDR3, as DNA: TGTGCCAGCAGTTCGAATGACAGGGACAAGTACTTC.

The chain has TRBV7-6 and TRBJ2-1, with D possibly matching TRBD2 (5 bases). Per germline, CDR1 SGHVS and CDR2 FNYEAQ. This CDR3 is built from 12 residues. Trimming removed 9 bases from V and 12 bases from J, with 18 bases in between. The CDR3 loop reads CASTAGGPWQFF. CDR3 nucleotide sequence: TGTGCCAGTACTGCAGGAGGACCCTGGCAGTTCTTC.

The rearrangement links TRBV5-6 to TRBJ2-5, with no clear D. The CDR3 consists of 14 residues. Trimming removed 4 bases from V and 3 bases from J, with 13 bases in between. Germline V gene data show CDR1 as SGHDT and CDR2 as YYEEEE. This CDR3 reads CASSRRGVEETQYF. CDR3 nucleotide sequence: TGTGCCAGCAGCCGCCGAGGAGTGGAAGAGACCCAGTACTTC.

V gene TRBV27 combines with J gene TRBJ2-2, with unresolved D. CDR3 size: 14 residues. V shed 7 bases and J shed 4 bases, with 13 bases lying between them. CDR1 is MNHEY, CDR2 SMNVEV, per germline (reference sequence). CDR3 sequence reads: CASTFLPGTGELFF. The CDR3 DNA follows: TGTGCCAGCACCTTCCTCCCCGGCACCGGGGAGCTGTTTTTT.

The rearrangement joins TRBV6-1 to TRBJ1-3; 7 bases are shared with TRBD1. V shed 10 bases, J shed 2 bases, and the junction held 11 bases outside the gene matches. The germline CDR1 and CDR2 sequences are MNHNS and SASEGT. CDR3 length: 15 amino acids. The CDR3 DNA sequence: TGTGCCAATGGGGACAGTCTACGTCCTGGAAACACCATATATTTT. Amino acid sequence: CANGDSLRPGNTIYF.

The gene calls are TRBV19 and TRBJ2-1; 9 nucleotides agree with TRBD2. This CDR3 has 19 amino acids. Germline V gene sequence: CDR1 LNHDA, CDR2 SQIVND (reference sequence). V dropped 3 bases and J dropped 4; count of bases not matched to a gene: 16. The CDR3 bases are TGTGCCAGTAGTATCTTGAGCGGGGGGACCTTCGGATCTTACAATGAGCAGTTCTTC. It yields the protein CASSILSGGTFGSYNEQFF.

The gene calls are TRBV6-5 and TRBJ2-5, with a weak D call TRBD2 (6 bases). There are 13 residues in the CDR3. V gave up 7 bases and J gave up 2 bases, with 11 bases separating them. Germline values: CDR1 MNHEY, CDR2 SVGAGI. The CDR3 is CASTPAGQETQYF. DNA for the CDR3: TGTGCCAGCACCCCTGCGGGGCAAGAGACCCAGTACTTC.